Shown below are 13 T cell receptor beta chains from a single sample sequenced in a study of OX40 agonist ivuxolimab in advanced cancers. Using immunoSEQ multiplex PCR, the repertoire was profiled, and TCRdb retains in-frame clones only, with some absent. The sample records about 79,000 clones, around 85% being singletons. Material: CD4+ or CD8+ T cells sorted from blood, obtained in a trial of the OX40 agonist ivuxolimab. All receptors derive from an adult with an advanced solid tumor such as melanoma, head and neck, liver or kidney cancer.

The CDR3 loop is CATSRGNSAGNTIYF. In DNA form, the CDR3 reads TGTGCCACCAGCAGGGGGAACTCAGCTGGAAACACCATATATTTT. The genes are TRBV15 and TRBJ1-3, with D uncertain. The CDR3 length is 15 residues. Trimming pared 3 bases from V and 2 bases from J, leaving 11 bases between. Germline V gives CDR1 LNHNV, CDR2 YYDKDF (reference sequence).

The V call is TRBV5-6, the J call TRBJ1-1; TRBD1 might be the D (5 bases). Germline V gene data show CDR1 as SGHDT and CDR2 as YYEEEE. CDR3 size: 14 residues. V dropped 0 bases and J dropped 0 bases, with 6 bases sitting between them. The CDR3 here is CASSLATVNTEAFF. The CDR3 DNA follows: TGTGCCAGCAGCTTGGCGACAGTGAACACTGAAGCTTTCTTT.

This clone was recorded a few times. This chain connects TRBV2 to TRBJ1-2; perhaps TRBD1 as D (5 bases). Germline CDR1 and CDR2: SNHLY and FYNNEI. The CDR3 runs to 13 residues. V was shortened by 8 bases and J by 5 bases, with 15 bases between the two germline ends. CDR3 in DNA: TGTGCCAGCCTGGTTCAGCCAGGGTATGGCTACACCTTC. Translating it yields CASLVQPGYGYTF.

The count of this clone is one. This sample also contains other DNA sequences that code for the same CDR3. The V call is TRBV4-3, the J call TRBJ1-5; D might be TRBD1 (6 bases). The length of the CDR3 is 20 residues. V was trimmed by 0 bases and J by 6 bases, leaving 27 bases between them. Germline-derived CDR1 and CDR2 are LGHNA and YSLEER. The CDR3 region is CASSQEVPTTGLSKGQPQHF. The CDR3 DNA reads TGCGCCAGCAGCCAAGAGGTCCCTACCACAGGGTTGAGTAAGGGTCAGCCCCAGCATTTT.

The V gene is TRBV4-1, the J gene TRBJ2-2; TRBD2 is a possible D gene (6 bases). The CDR3 contains 16 residues. Germline CDR1 reads MGHRA; CDR2 reads YSYEKL. The V end lost 4 bases, the J end lost 1 base, and 13 bases lay between the germline ends. The CDR3 coding sequence is TGCGCCAGCAGCCCGCTAGCGCTTAAGAACACCGGGGAGCTGTTTTTT. Encoded protein: CASSPLALKNTGELFF.

This sequence joins TRBV5-1 and TRBJ2-7; 13 positions agree with TRBD2. Germline V gene lookup returns CDR1 SGHRS and CDR2 YFSETQ. V was pared by 4 bases and J by 1 base, with 5 bases of the junction left unmatched. The CDR3 consists of 16 residues. In nucleotides, the CDR3 is TGCGCCAGCAGCGGACGGACTAGCGGGAGTTCCTACGAGCAGTACTTC. Translated, it gives CASSGRTSGSSYEQYF.

The genes are TRBV7-3 and TRBJ2-2; possible D gene TRBD1, 5 bases. V was trimmed by 4 bases and J by 6 bases, leaving 9 bases between them. This CDR3 has 13 amino acids. The germline V gene has CDR1 SGHTA and CDR2 FQGTGA. The CDR3 DNA follows: TGTGCCAGCAGCTCCAGGGATCCCGGGGAGCTGTTTTTT. Residues: CASSSRDPGELFF.

CDR3 nucleotides: TGTGCCAGCAGTGAGACTAGCGGTAAAGGGAATACGCAGTATTTT. Translation: CASSETSGKGNTQYF. The J gene is TRBJ2-3, the V gene TRBV2; 9 bases fit TRBD2. V trimming: 3 bases; J trimming: 7 bases; junction bases outside the gene matches: 8. This CDR3 is 15 amino acids long. Germline CDR1 SNHLY, CDR2 FYNNEI.

The chain uses TRBV10-3 and TRBJ2-5; 9 bases align to TRBD2. V trimming: 3 bases; J trimming: 0 bases; junction bases outside the gene matches: 2. Per the germline V gene, CDR1 is ENHRY and CDR2 is SYGVKD. CDR3 length: 15 residues. The CDR3 loop is CAISDEREDQETQYF. The DNA for the CDR3 is TGTGCCATCAGTGATGAGCGGGAGGACCAAGAGACCCAGTACTTC.

This chain connects TRBV19 to TRBJ2-2; D may be TRBD2 (7 bases). There are 18 residues in the CDR3. Germline CDR1 reads LNHDA; CDR2 reads SQIVND (reference sequence). Trimming left V 5 bases short and J 5 bases short, with 24 bases between. Written as DNA, the CDR3 is TGTGCCAGTAGTCCCTTGGGCACTACAGGGAGGGGGACCGGGGAGCTGTTTTTT. Translating it yields CASSPLGTTGRGTGELFF. The complete variable domain, with remaining parts taken from reference TRBV19 and TRBJ2-2, reads DGGITQSPKYLFRKEGQNVTLSCEQNLNHDAMYWYRQDPGQGLRLIYYSQIVNDFQKGDIAEGYSVSREKKESFPLTVTSAQKNPTAFYLCASSPLGTTGRGTGELFFGEGSRLTVL.

V is TRBV27 and J is TRBJ2-1, with D possibly being TRBD2 (6 bases). Trimming cost V 7 bases and J 5 bases, with 15 bases left between them. The CDR3 is 14 amino acids. The germline gives CDR1 MNHEY, CDR2 SMNVEV (reference sequence). CDR3 in DNA: TGTGCCAGCAACCCCGGGGGACGGAACAATGAGCAGTTCTTC. Protein: CASNPGGRNNEQFF.

The genes are TRBV5-1 and TRBJ2-7; perhaps TRBD2 as D (6 bases). This CDR3 is 14 amino acids long. Germline V CDR1 and CDR2: SGHRS, YFSETQ. The V gene lost 4 bases and the J gene lost 6 bases, with 17 bases spanning the gap. This chain's CDR3 is CASSAIGGLGEQYF. CDR3 DNA: TGCGCCAGCAGCGCCATAGGAGGGTTGGGCGAGCAGTACTTC.

In its sample, this clone was seen once. The J gene is TRBJ2-2, the V gene TRBV29-1, with D possibly TRBD2 on 6 matching bases. The V end lost 5 bases, the J end lost 4 bases, and 14 bases lay between the germline ends. The CDR3 is made up of 14 amino acids. Germline lookup yields CDR1 SQVTM and CDR2 ANQGSEA. The CDR3 loop is CSVRNSAGTGELFF. The CDR3 bases are TGCAGCGTTCGGAATTCAGCGGGCACCGGGGAGCTGTTTTTT.